A selection of T cell receptor beta chains follows, all from one sample in a study of vaccination and CD4 T cells after COVID-19. TCRdb reprocessed the PCR reads with MiXCR, giving one entry per CDR3 protein. Among just under 20,000 distinct CDR3 sequences listed, roughly 67% were seen once. These receptors' antigens are unknown. The sample taken for sequencing was CD4+ T cells from blood, cultured in vitro. The receptors originated from a human donor who had recovered from COVID-19. The CDR3 runs from the conserved cysteine through the conserved F or W. The D gene is left open where the match is weak. Some rows have no size entry. The others give once, few or many, or a class for an expanded clone.

V gene	D gene	clone size	J gene	CDR3 protein	CDR3 DNA
TRBV2	NA	few	TRBJ1-5	CASSEALRGNQPQHF	TGTGCCAGCAGTGAAGCGCTTAGGGGGAATCAGCCCCAGCATTTT
TRBV7-2	NA	NA	TRBJ1-5	CASSLRGQPQHF	TGTGCCAGCAGCTTAAGGGGTCAGCCCCAGCATTTT
TRBV11-3	NA	NA	TRBJ2-3	CASSFDPTDTQYF	TGTGCCAGCAGCTTTGACCCCACAGATACGCAGTATTTT
TRBV4-1	NA	NA	TRBJ1-5	CASGGPNQPQHF	TGCGCCAGCGGGGGGCCCAATCAGCCCCAGCATTTT
TRBV24-1	NA	few	TRBJ2-1	CATSEWAGAGEQFF	TGTGCCACCAGTGAGTGGGCCGGGGCCGGTGAGCAGTTCTTC
TRBV24-1	NA	NA	TRBJ2-2	CATSDLGEEGPNTGELFF	TGTGCCACCAGTGATTTAGGGGAGGAGGGGCCGAACACCGGGGAGCTGTTTTTT
TRBV27	TRBD1	NA	TRBJ1-1	CASTETYVGQGAPGGKAFF	TGTGCCAGCACCGAAACCTACGTGGGACAGGGGGCGCCGGGGGGGAAAGCTTTCTTT
TRBV30	NA	NA	TRBJ1-5	CAWNLGRGQPQHF	TGTGCCTGGAACTTAGGGCGCGGTCAGCCCCAGCATTTT
TRBV11-3	TRBD2	NA	TRBJ2-1	CASRGLAGDEQFF	TGTGCCAGCAGGGGACTAGCGGGAGATGAGCAGTTCTTC
TRBV7-2	NA	once	TRBJ2-6	CASTERYSGANVLTF	TGTGCCAGCACCGAGCGGTACTCTGGGGCCAACGTCCTGACTTTC
TRBV20-1	NA	NA	TRBJ1-5	CSARVPGQTGQPQHF	TGCAGTGCTAGAGTCCCCGGACAAACGGGTCAGCCCCAGCATTTT
TRBV20-1	NA	NA	TRBJ1-3	CSATPRAGGGRVSGNTIYF	TGCAGTGCCACACCAAGGGCTGGGGGGGGGCGCGTATCTGGAAACACCATATATTTT
TRBV6-5	NA	NA	TRBJ2-1	CASSYWGRGAAAEQFF	TGTGCCAGCAGTTACTGGGGCAGGGGAGCGGCGGCCGAGCAGTTCTTC
TRBV4-2	NA	few	TRBJ1-2	CASSQGEAGEGYTF	TGTGCCAGCAGCCAAGGAGAAGCCGGGGAGGGCTACACCTTC
TRBV30	NA	NA	TRBJ2-7	CAWAHSGDEQYF	TGTGCCTGGGCCCATTCCGGCGACGAGCAGTACTTC
TRBV19	NA	NA	TRBJ2-3	CASTRRLMGYTDTQYF	TGTGCCAGTACCCGACGACTTATGGGGTACACAGATACGCAGTATTTT
TRBV10-2	NA	NA	TRBJ2-1	CASRDGLAASYNEQFF	TGCGCCAGCAGAGACGGATTAGCGGCCTCCTACAATGAGCAGTTCTTC
TRBV30	NA	NA	TRBJ1-5	CAWSRGRNQPQHF	TGTGCCTGGAGTCGGGGCCGCAATCAGCCCCAGCATTTT
TRBV2	NA	few	TRBJ1-6	CATGQEANSPLHF	TGTGCCACGGGACAAGAGGCTAATTCACCCCTCCACTTT
TRBV7-2	NA	medium-sized	TRBJ1-1	CASSLVMGGVTEAFF	TGTGCCAGCAGCTTAGTGATGGGGGGGGTGACTGAAGCTTTCTTT
TRBV6-2/TRBV6-3	TRBD1	NA	TRBJ1-6	CASRSPGQGVIAVSYNSPLHF	TGTGCCAGCAGATCGCCGGGACAGGGGGTTATTGCAGTCTCCTATAATTCACCCCTCCACTTT
TRBV5-4	NA	few	TRBJ1-6	CASSLSQINSPLHF	TGTGCCAGCAGCTTGTCTCAGATTAATTCACCCCTCCACTTT
TRBV6-2/TRBV6-3	NA	NA	TRBJ2-5	CASSYPSPRGRAPPETQYF	TGTGCCAGCAGTTACCCATCTCCGAGGGGGAGGGCCCCACCAGAGACCCAGTACTTC
TRBV20-1	NA	few	TRBJ1-5	CSASLGLSNQPQHF	TGCAGTGCTAGCCTGGGTTTAAGCAATCAGCCCCAGCATTTT
TRBV19	NA	NA	TRBJ1-2	CASSMGSGGFTF	TGTGCCAGTAGCATGGGCAGCGGGGGCTTCACCTTC
TRBV11-2	NA	NA	TRBJ2-3	CASSIVGGVTDTQYF	TGTGCCAGCAGCATCGTAGGTGGGGTCACAGATACGCAGTATTTT
TRBV19	NA	NA	TRBJ1-4	CASSIVTAHEKLFF	TGTGCCAGTAGTATAGTGACAGCTCATGAAAAACTGTTTTTT
TRBV15	NA	few	TRBJ1-1	CATSRDQSTEAFF	TGTGCCACCAGCAGAGATCAGTCTACTGAAGCTTTCTTT
TRBV7-3	NA	few	TRBJ2-3	CASSFRAADTQYF	TGTGCCAGCAGCTTCCGCGCGGCCGATACGCAGTATTTT
TRBV11-2	TRBD2	once	TRBJ2-3	CASSITSGRADTQYF	TGTGCCAGCAGTATAACTAGCGGGAGAGCGGATACGCAGTATTTT
TRBV6-2/TRBV6-3	NA	NA	TRBJ1-2	CASSPRSSGYGYTF	TGTGCCAGCAGTCCCCGATCCAGTGGGTATGGCTACACCTTC
TRBV20-1	TRBD2	NA	TRBJ2-4	CSALSPASGEGYIQYF	TGCAGTGCTCTCTCACCGGCTAGCGGTGAGGGGTACATTCAGTACTTC
TRBV19	NA	NA	TRBJ2-7	CASSISSGWGIYF	TGTGCCAGTAGTATATCGTCCGGATGGGGGATCTACTTC
TRBV2	TRBD2	NA	TRBJ2-2	CATGAGEGTGELFF	TGTGCCACGGGAGCGGGAGAGGGTACCGGGGAGCTGTTTTTT
TRBV27	NA	NA	TRBJ2-5	CASSFRGRALRETQHF	TGTGCCAGCAGTTTTAGGGGGAGGGCCTTGAGGGAGACCCAGCACTTC
TRBV20-1	NA	NA	TRBJ1-5	CSARDWGGGNQPQHF	TGCAGTGCTAGAGATTGGGGGGGCGGGAATCAGCCCCAGCATTTT
TRBV5-4	NA	NA	TRBJ1-2	CASSPGGNYGYTF	TGTGCCAGCAGCCCGGGGGGTAACTATGGCTACACCTTC
TRBV4-3	TRBD1	NA	TRBJ2-3	CASSQGTGGRSDTQYF	TGCGCCAGCAGCCAGGGGACAGGGGGCAGGTCAGATACGCAGTATTTT
TRBV19	NA	NA	TRBJ1-2	CASRHTRIDYGYTF	TGTGCCAGTAGACACACTAGGATTGACTATGGCTACACCTTC
TRBV6-1	NA	NA	TRBJ1-5	CASSGDSNQPQHF	TGTGCCAGCAGTGGGGACAGCAATCAGCCCCAGCATTTT
TRBV29-1	TRBD1	once	TRBJ2-3	CSVAGTGMADTQYF	TGCAGCGTTGCCGGGACAGGCATGGCAGATACGCAGTATTTT
TRBV12-3/TRBV12-4	TRBD1	NA	TRBJ2-5	CASSAGTGGYETQYF	TGTGCCAGCAGTGCCGGGACAGGGGGCTATGAGACCCAGTACTTC
TRBV19	NA	NA	TRBJ1-2	CASSPGAGYGYTF	TGTGCCAGTAGTCCTGGGGCAGGTTATGGCTACACCTTC
TRBV27	TRBD2	NA	TRBJ2-2	CASSLGRASGGRGTGELFF	TGTGCCAGCAGTTTGGGCCGGGCTAGCGGGGGCCGAGGCACCGGGGAGCTGTTTTTT
TRBV20-1	TRBD1	NA	TRBJ2-2	CSAESGGAGTGELFF	TGCAGTGCAGAATCAGGGGGCGCCGGAACCGGGGAGCTGTTTTTT
TRBV6-1	TRBD1	NA	TRBJ1-1	CASSEEEWSNRGALRAFF	TGTGCCAGCAGTGAAGAGGAATGGTCGAACAGGGGGGCCCTCCGCGCTTTCTTT
TRBV20-1	NA	NA	TRBJ2-3	CSAQRGLSTDTQYF	TGCAGTGCACAGAGGGGACTTTCCACAGATACGCAGTATTTT
TRBV20-1	NA	once	TRBJ1-2	CSAIGGLRYGYTF	TGCAGTGCTATTGGGGGTTTGCGCTATGGCTACACCTTC
TRBV20-1	NA	NA	TRBJ1-1	CSARGGTRPNTEAFF	TGCAGTGCTAGAGGGGGGACACGCCCTAACACTGAAGCTTTCTTT
TRBV11-2	TRBD2	once	TRBJ2-5	CASRRWTSGKGETQYF	TGTGCCAGCAGGCGTTGGACTAGCGGGAAAGGGGAGACCCAGTACTTC
TRBV11-2	TRBD1	NA	TRBJ1-1	CASSGQGGTEAFF	TGTGCCAGCAGCGGGCAGGGGGGCACTGAAGCTTTCTTT
TRBV6-1	NA	once	TRBJ2-2	CASSTQRNTGELFF	TGTGCCAGCAGCACGCAACGAAACACCGGGGAGCTGTTTTTT
TRBV12-3/TRBV12-4	NA	NA	TRBJ1-2	CASSLLRFNYGYTF	TGTGCCAGCAGTTTACTCCGCTTTAACTATGGCTACACCTTC